Only a few counts were recorded for the clone carrying this T cell receptor beta chain. The antigen is undetermined. The identical CDR3 is also encoded by other nucleotide sequences in the sample. The deep-level immunoSEQ assay was used. The protocol was immunoSEQ multiplex PCR, while the TCRdb copy is restricted to in-frame clones and leaves out a portion. The sample includes around 2.1 million clones, about 93% of them seen just once. Naive CD8 populations comprised CD45RO-negative cells positively selected for CCR7, excluding terminally differentiated effector memory CD45RA+ cells. Free of recent acute infections or vaccinations, the donors were healthy HIV-negative adults. J gave up 1 base and V 2 bases, and 1 base lay outside the gene matches. The germline V gene encodes CDR1 MNHEY and CDR2 SMNVEV (reference sequence). CDR3 length: 15 amino acids. The sample originates from a study of shared clonotypes between healthy human individuals. Study as a whole: The plates for each donor numbered three CD4 naive, three CD4 memory, two CD8 naive and one CD8 memory.

Whole-study findings and limits: A small donor pool kept down the genetic and exposure-history diversity that was represented.

Input material: naive CD8+ T cells from PBMCs. The receptor comes from a man aged 18 to 35 in good health. Some clones in this sample may be carry-over from other donors' samples. The J gene is TRBJ2-1, the V gene TRBV27; 8 bases are shared with TRBD2. CDR3 sequence: CASSLAGGSYNEQFF. CDR3 sequence (DNA): TGTGCCAGCAGTTTAGCGGGAGGTTCCTACAATGAGCAGTTCTTC.